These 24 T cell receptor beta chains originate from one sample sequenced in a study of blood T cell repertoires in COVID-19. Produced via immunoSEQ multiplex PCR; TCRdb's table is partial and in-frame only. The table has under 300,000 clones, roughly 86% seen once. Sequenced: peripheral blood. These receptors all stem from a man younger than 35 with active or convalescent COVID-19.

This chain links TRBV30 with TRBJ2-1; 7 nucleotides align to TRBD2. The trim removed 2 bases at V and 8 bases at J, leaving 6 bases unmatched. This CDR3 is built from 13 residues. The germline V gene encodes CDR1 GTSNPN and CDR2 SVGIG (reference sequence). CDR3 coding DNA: TGTGCCTGGAGTTTGGGGGAGGGTCATGAGCAGTTCTTC. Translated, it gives CAWSLGEGHEQFF.

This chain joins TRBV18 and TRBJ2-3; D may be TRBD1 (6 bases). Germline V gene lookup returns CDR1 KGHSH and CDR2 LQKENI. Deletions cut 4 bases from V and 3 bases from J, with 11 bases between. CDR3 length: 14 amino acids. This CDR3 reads CASSQTQGTDTQYF. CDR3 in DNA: TGTGCCAGCTCACAAACACAGGGAACAGATACGCAGTATTTT.

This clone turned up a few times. CDR3 in amino acids: CASSAGREGDNEQFF. Here the CDR3 DNA reads TGTGCCAGCAGCGCGGGGAGGGAAGGGGACAATGAGCAGTTCTTC. The genes are TRBV9 and TRBJ2-1; 7 bases line up with TRBD2. CDR1 is SGDLS, CDR2 YYNGEE, per germline. The CDR3 extends over 15 amino acids. V lost 3 bases to trimming and J lost 5 bases; unmatched junction nucleotides: 8.

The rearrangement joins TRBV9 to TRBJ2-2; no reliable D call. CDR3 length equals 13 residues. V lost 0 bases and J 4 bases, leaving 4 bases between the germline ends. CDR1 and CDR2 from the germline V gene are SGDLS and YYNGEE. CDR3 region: CASSVGVTGELFF. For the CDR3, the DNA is TGTGCCAGCAGCGTAGGAGTCACCGGGGAGCTGTTTTTT.

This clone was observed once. This chain's CDR3 is CASSEVGLVNEKLFF. CDR3 DNA: TGTGCCAGCAGTGAAGTGGGGCTAGTCAATGAAAAACTGTTTTTT. This sequence joins TRBV6-1 and TRBJ1-4; perhaps TRBD1 as D (5 bases). The CDR3 totals 15 residues. Germline lookup yields CDR1 MNHNS and CDR2 SASEGT. The V and J ends lost 1 base and 5 bases respectively, with 11 bases between them.

In nucleotides, the CDR3 is TGTGCCAGCAGTTTGGGGAGTCAGCAAGCGAGCAATGAGCAGTTCTTC. Protein sequence: CASSLGSQQASNEQFF. The rearrangement uses TRBV28 and TRBJ2-1; TRBD2 is a possible D gene (5 bases). V shed 3 bases and J shed 6 bases, with 18 bases lying between them. The CDR3 is 16 amino acids. The germline gives CDR1 MDHEN, CDR2 SYDVKM.

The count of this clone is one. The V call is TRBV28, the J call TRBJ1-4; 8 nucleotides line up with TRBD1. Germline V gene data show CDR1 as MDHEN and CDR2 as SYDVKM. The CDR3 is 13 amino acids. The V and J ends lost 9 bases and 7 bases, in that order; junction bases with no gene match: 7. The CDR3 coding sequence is TGTGCCAGTACTCAGGGGGCGGTTGAAAAACTGTTTTTT. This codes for CASTQGAVEKLFF.

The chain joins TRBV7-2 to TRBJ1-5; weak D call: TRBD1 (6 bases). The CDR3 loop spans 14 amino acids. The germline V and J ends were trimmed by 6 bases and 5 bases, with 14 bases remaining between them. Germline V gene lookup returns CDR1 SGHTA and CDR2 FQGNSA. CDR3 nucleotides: TGTGCCAGCAGGGTAGGGGGGGCGGATCAGCCCCAGCATTTT. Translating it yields CASRVGGADQPQHF. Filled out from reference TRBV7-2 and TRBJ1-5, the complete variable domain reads GAGVSQSPSNKVTEKGKDVELRCDPISGHTALYWYRQSLGQGLEFLIYFQGNSAPDKSGLPSDRFSAERTGGSVSTLTIQRTQQEDSAVYLCASRVGGADQPQHFGDGTRLSIL.

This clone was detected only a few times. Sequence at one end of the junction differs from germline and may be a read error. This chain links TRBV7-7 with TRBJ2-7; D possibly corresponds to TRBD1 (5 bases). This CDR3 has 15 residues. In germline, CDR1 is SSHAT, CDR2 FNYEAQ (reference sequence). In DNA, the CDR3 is TGTGCTAGCAGCCCCTCTCTGGCAGGGACCTACGAGCAGTACTTC. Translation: CASSPSLAGTYEQYF.

The chain's CDR3 is CASTSSWGAGELFF. Here the CDR3 DNA reads TGTGCCAGCACCTCCTCATGGGGGGCCGGGGAGCTGTTTTTT. V and J are TRBV27 and TRBJ2-2, with a possible D match to TRBD2 (6 bases). The CDR3 runs to 14 residues. With 7 bases removed from V and 6 bases from J, the gap between germline ends came to 15 bases. Germline-derived CDR1 and CDR2 are MNHEY and SMNVEV (reference sequence).

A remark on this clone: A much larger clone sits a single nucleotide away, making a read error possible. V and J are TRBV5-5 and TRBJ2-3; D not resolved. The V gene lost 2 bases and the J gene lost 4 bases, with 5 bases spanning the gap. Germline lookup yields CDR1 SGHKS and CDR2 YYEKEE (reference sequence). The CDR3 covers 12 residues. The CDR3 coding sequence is TGTGCCAGCAGCTTAGAGGCAGATACGCAGTATTTT. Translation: CASSLEADTQYF.

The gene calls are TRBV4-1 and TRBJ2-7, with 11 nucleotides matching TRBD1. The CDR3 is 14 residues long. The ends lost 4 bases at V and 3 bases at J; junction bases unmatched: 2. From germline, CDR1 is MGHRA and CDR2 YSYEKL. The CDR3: CASSPGTGGYEQYF. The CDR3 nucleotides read TGCGCCAGCAGCCCAGGGACAGGGGGCTACGAGCAGTACTTC.

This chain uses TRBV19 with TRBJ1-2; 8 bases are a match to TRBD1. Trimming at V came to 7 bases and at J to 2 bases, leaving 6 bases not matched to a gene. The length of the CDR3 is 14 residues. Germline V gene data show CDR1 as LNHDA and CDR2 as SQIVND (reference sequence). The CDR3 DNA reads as TGTGCCAGTACAGACAGGGGTATGAACTATGGCTACACCTTC. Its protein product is CASTDRGMNYGYTF.

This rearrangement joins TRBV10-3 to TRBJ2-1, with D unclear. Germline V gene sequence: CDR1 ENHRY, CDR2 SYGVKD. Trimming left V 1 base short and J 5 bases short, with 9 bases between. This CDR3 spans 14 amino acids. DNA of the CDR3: TGTGCCATCAGTGAGTTTAACACCGACAATGAGCAGTTCTTC. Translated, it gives CAISEFNTDNEQFF.

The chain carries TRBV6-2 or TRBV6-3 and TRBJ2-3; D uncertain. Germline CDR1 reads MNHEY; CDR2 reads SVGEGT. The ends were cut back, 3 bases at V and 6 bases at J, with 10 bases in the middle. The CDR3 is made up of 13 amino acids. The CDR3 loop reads CASSYSYRDTQYF. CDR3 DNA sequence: TGTGCCAGCAGTTATAGTTATCGGGATACGCAGTATTTT.

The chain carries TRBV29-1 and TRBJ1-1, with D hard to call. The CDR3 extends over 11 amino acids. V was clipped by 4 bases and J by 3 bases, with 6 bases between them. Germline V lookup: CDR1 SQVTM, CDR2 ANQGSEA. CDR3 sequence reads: CSVAAYTEAFF. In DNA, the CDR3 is TGCAGCGTTGCCGCGTACACTGAAGCTTTCTTT. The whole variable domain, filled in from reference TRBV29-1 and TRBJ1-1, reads SAVISQKPSRDICQRGTSLTIQCQVDSQVTMMFWYRQQPGQSLTLIATANQGSEATYESGFVIDKFPISRPNLTFSTLTVSNMSPEDSSIYLCSVAAYTEAFFGQGTRLTVV.

The CDR3 sequence is CASRYLYGYTF. The CDR3 DNA reads as TGTGCCAGCAGATATTTGTATGGCTACACCTTC. V gene TRBV6-5 combines with J gene TRBJ1-2, with no clear D. The CDR3 loop spans 11 amino acids. The V gene lost 6 bases and the J gene lost 5 bases, with 7 bases spanning the gap. Per the germline V gene, CDR1 is MNHEY and CDR2 is SVGAGI.

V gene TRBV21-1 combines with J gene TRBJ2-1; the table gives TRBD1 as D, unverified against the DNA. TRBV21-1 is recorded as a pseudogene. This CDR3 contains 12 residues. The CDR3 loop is CASSKGLDEQFF. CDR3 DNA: TGTGCCAGCAGCAAAGGGCTCGATGAGCAGTTCTTC.

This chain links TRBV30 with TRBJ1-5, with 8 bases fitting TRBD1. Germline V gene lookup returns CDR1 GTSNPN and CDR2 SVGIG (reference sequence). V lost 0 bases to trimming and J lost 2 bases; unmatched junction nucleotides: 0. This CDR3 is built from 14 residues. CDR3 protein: CAWSVQGGNQPQHF. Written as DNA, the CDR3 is TGTGCCTGGAGTGTACAGGGGGGCAATCAGCCCCAGCATTTT.

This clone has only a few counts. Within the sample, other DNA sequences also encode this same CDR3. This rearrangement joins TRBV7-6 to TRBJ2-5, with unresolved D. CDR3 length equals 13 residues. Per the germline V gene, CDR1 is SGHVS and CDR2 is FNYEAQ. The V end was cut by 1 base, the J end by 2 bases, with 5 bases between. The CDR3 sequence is CASSLDRQETQYF. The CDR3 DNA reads TGTGCCAGCAGCTTAGACAGACAAGAGACCCAGTACTTC. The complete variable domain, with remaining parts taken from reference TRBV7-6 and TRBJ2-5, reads GAGVSQSPRYKVTKRGQDVALRCDPISGHVSLYWYRQALGQGPEFLTYFNYEAQQDKSGLPNDRFSAERPEGSISTLTIQRTEQRDSAMYRCASSLDRQETQYFGPGTRLLVL.

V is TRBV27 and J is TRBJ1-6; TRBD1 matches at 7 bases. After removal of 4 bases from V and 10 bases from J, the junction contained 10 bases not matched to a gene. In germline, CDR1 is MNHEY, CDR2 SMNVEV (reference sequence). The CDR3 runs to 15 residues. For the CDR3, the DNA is TGTGCCAGCAGTTCCCCGCAGACAGGGTACTCACCCCTCCACTTT. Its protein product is CASSSPQTGYSPLHF.

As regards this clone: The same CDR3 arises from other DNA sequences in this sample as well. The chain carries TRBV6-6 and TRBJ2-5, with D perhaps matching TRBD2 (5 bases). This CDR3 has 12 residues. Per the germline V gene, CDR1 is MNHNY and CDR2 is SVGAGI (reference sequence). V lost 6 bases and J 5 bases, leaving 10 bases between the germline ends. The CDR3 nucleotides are TGTGCCAGCAGCCGGGATCGGGAGACCCAGTACTTC. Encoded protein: CASSRDRETQYF.

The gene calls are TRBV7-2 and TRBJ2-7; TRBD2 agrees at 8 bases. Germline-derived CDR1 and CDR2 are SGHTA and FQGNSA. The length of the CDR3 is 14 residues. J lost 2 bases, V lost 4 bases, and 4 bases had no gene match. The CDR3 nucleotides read TGTGCCAGCAGCTCCCCGACTAGCGCCTACGAGCAGTACTTC. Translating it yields CASSSPTSAYEQYF.

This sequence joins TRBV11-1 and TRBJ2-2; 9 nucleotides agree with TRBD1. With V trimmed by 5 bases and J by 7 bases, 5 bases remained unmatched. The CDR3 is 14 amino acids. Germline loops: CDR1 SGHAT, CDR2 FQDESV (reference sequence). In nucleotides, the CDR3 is TGTGCCAGCAGCCATAGACAGGGGGTCGGGGAGCTGTTTTTT. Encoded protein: CASSHRQGVGELFF.